This is a list of T cell receptor beta chains from one sample in a study of control samples from healthy donors and cancer patients. Produced via immunoSEQ multiplex PCR; TCRdb's table is partial and in-frame only. The sample holds about 130,000 clones, approximately 92% seen once. The sequencing sample was made of PBMCs. These TCRs come from a man at least 80 years old with head and neck cancer. Both conserved end residues are part of each CDR3.

j_call	v_call	cdr3_aa
TRBJ1-1	TRBV19	CASRSGMDTEAFF
TRBJ1-4	TRBV7-9	CASTKDRAINEKLFF
TRBJ1-2	TRBV2	CASAKTGGKGGYTF
TRBJ1-6	TRBV6-5	CASSTGVQNSPLHF
TRBJ1-1	TRBV18	CASSTTTGLSTEAFF
TRBJ2-1	TRBV28	CASRSPGQADDVLF
TRBJ1-5	TRBV7-8	CASSLVGNQPQHF
TRBJ1-6	TRBV4-1	CASSQGRQGTGSPLHF
TRBJ2-2	TRBV3-1/TRBV3-2	CASSLQRGGELFF
TRBJ2-1	TRBV6-5	CASSLDSAAYNEQFF
TRBJ1-4	TRBV4-1	CASSPLRPQEGKLFF
TRBJ2-7	TRBV9	CASSVVPGQGFEEQYF
TRBJ2-7	TRBV6-2/TRBV6-3	CASSPRGLAGESYEQYF
TRBJ2-7	TRBV6-5	CASSYSGGAFVEQYF
TRBJ2-5	TRBV10-3	CATNRQGTKETQYF
TRBJ2-7	TRBV5-4	CASSARSGGAYEQYF
TRBJ1-5	TRBV7-6	CASSQDRGPNQPQHF
TRBJ2-1	TRBV5-4	CASSRRWNEQFF
TRBJ2-7	TRBV6-6	CASKPEGGLTYEQYF
TRBJ1-5	TRBV27	CASRQLVGNQPQHF
TRBJ2-7	TRBV6-5	CATLGDTSYEQYF
TRBJ1-2	TRBV11-2	CASSLSRGGGYTF
TRBJ1-5	TRBV3-1/TRBV3-2	CASSQGAQPQHF
TRBJ1-2	TRBV18	CASSPESNYGYTF
TRBJ2-1	TRBV29-1	CSVRRTGQGIEQFF
TRBJ2-7	TRBV12-3/TRBV12-4	CASSLKGYEQYF
TRBJ2-2	TRBV18	CASSPRTGRNTGELFF
TRBJ1-6	TRBV5-8	CASSLRGGNSPLHF
TRBJ1-1	TRBV5-4	CASSLIEGWGTEAFF